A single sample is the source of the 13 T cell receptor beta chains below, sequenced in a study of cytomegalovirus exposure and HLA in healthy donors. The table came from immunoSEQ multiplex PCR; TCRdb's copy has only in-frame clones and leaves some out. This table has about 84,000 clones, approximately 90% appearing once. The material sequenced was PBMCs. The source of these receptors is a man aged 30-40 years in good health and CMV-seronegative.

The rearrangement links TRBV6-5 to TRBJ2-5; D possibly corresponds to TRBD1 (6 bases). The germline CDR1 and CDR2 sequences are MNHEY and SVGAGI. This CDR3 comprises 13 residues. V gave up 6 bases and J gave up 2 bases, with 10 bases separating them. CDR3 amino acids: CASRWTDQETQYF. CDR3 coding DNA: TGTGCCAGCAGATGGACAGATCAAGAGACCCAGTACTTC.

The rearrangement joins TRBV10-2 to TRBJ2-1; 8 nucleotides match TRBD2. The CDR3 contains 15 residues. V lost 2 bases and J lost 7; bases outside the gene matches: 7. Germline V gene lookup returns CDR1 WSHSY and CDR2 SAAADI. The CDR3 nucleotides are TGCGCCAGCAGTGAGACTAGCGGAGTTAGGAATGAGCAGTTCTTC. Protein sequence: CASSETSGVRNEQFF.

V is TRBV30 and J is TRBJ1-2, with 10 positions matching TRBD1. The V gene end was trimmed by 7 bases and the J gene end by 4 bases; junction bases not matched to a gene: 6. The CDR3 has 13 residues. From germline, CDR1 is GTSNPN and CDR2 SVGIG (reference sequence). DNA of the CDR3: TGTGCCTCGACGAGACAGGGGGCCTATGGCTACACCTTC. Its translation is CASTRQGAYGYTF.

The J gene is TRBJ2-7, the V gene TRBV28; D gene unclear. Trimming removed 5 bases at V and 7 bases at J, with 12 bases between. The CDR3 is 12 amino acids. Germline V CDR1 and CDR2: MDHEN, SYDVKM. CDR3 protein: CASSIFRQEQYF. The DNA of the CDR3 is TGTGCCAGCAGTATCTTCCGACAAGAGCAGTACTTC.

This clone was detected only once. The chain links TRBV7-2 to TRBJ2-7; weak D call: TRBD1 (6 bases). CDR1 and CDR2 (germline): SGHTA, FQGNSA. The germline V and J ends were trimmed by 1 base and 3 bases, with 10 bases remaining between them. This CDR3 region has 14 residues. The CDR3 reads CASSLVGQSYEQYF. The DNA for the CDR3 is TGTGCCAGCAGCTTAGTCGGACAGAGCTACGAGCAGTACTTC.

DNA of the CDR3: TGTGCCACCTCCCGGGGGGCGGGTACTGAAGCTTTCTTT. Amino acid sequence: CATSRGAGTEAFF. This chain connects TRBV11-2 to TRBJ1-1; D might be TRBD1 (6 bases). CDR1 is SGHAT and CDR2 is FQNNGV in the germline V gene. Trimming shortened V by 10 bases and J by 5 bases, and 17 bases separated the two germline ends. The CDR3 extends over 13 amino acids.

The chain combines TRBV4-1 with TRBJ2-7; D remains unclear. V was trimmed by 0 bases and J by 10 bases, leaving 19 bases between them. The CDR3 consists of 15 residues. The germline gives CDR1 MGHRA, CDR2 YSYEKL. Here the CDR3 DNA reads TGCGCCAGCAGCCAAGAGGCCGCCGCGGCTTTCTCTCAGTACTTC. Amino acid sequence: CASSQEAAAAFSQYF.

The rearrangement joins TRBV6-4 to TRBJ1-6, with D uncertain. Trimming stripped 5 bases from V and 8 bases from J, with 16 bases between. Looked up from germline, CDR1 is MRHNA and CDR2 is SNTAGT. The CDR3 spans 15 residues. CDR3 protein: CASSLAAQQHSPLHF. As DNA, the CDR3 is TGTGCCAGCAGTCTGGCCGCCCAACAGCATTCACCCCTCCACTTT.

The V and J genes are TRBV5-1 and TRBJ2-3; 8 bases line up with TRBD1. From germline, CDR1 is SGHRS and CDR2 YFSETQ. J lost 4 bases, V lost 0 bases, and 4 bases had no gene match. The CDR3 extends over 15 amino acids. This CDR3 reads CASSLVGQGADTQYF. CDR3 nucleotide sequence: TGCGCCAGCAGCTTGGTAGGACAGGGTGCAGATACGCAGTATTTT.

CDR3 in DNA: TGCGCCAGCAGCCCGGGATTCAGTACCTACGAGCAGTACTTC. Residues: CASSPGFSTYEQYF. The gene calls are TRBV4-1 and TRBJ2-7, with D perhaps matching TRBD2 (5 bases). Germline CDR1 and CDR2: MGHRA and YSYEKL. Trimming cost V 4 bases and J 2 bases, with 12 bases left between them. CDR3 length: 14 amino acids.

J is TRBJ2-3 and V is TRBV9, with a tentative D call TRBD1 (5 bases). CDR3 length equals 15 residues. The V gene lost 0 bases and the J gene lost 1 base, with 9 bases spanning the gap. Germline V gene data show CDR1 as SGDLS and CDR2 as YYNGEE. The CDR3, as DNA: TGTGCCAGCAGCGTAGTTGGCAGGGGCACAGATACGCAGTATTTT. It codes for CASSVVGRGTDTQYF.

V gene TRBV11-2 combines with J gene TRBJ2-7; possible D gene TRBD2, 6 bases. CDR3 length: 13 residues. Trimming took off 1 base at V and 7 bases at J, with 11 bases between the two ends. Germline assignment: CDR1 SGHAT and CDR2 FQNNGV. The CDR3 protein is CASSLVAAWEQYF. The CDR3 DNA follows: TGTGCCAGCAGCTTAGTAGCGGCCTGGGAGCAGTACTTC.

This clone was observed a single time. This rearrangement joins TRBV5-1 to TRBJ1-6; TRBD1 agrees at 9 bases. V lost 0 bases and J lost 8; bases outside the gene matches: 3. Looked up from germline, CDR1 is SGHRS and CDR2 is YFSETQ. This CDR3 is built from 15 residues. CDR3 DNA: TGCGCCAGCAGCTTGGAGGGGGACAGGGATTCACCCCTCCACTTT. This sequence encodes CASSLEGDRDSPLHF.